This T cell receptor (beta chain) was sequenced during a study of blood T cell repertoires in COVID-19. There are 15 residues in the CDR3. Germline V gene lookup returns CDR1 MNHEY and CDR2 SVGAGI. V dropped 7 bases and J dropped 6; count of bases not matched to a gene: 9. Profiled with immunoSEQ multiplex PCR; TCRdb holds only in-frame clones, not every one. The sample lists approximately 210,000 clones; 65% to 85% were seen once. Individuals aged about 18 to 100 years were recruited from 20 to 25 US areas. V is TRBV6-5 and J is TRBJ2-2; 9 nucleotides align to TRBD1. Sample: PBMCs or T cells enriched from blood (not recorded which). The TCR originated in a woman in her sixties who had recovered from COVID-19. The DNA of the CDR3 is TGTGCCAGCAACCCCGGGACAGGGAGTTCCGGGGAGCTGTTTTTT. The encoded protein is CASNPGTGSSGELFF.